These 31 T cell receptor beta chains share one sample of origin, sequenced in a study of T cells in Graves' hyperthyroidism and ophthalmopathy. RNA transcripts were the template for amplifying TCR beta CDR3 regions. The study used the HTBI primer set for a first-round RT-PCR of the TCR CDR3. TCRdb recomputed calls from the multiplex PCR reads with MiXCR, one row per CDR3 protein. The sample includes 550,000 to 650,000 distinct CDR3 sequences, approximately 14% of them seen just once. The sample consisted of blood. These receptors came from a woman aged 30 to 39 with Graves' hyperthyroidism that later progressed to Graves' ophthalmopathy.

There are many counts of this clonotype. The chain employs TRBV3-1 and TRBJ2-2; D not resolved. The germline V gene has CDR1 LGHDT and CDR2 YNNKEL (reference sequence). The ends were cut back, 2 bases at V and 7 bases at J, with 8 bases in the middle. The CDR3 totals 13 residues. The chain's CDR3 is CASSQSTNGELFF. The CDR3 DNA reads TGTGCCAGCAGCCAAAGCACTAACGGGGAGCTGTTTTTT.

This clonotype was seen at least ten times. This chain uses TRBV6-2 or TRBV6-3 with TRBJ1-1; perhaps TRBD1 as D (5 bases). V was pared by 0 bases and J by 3 bases, with 11 bases between. Germline CDR1 and CDR2: MNHEY and SVGEGT. This CDR3 spans 15 amino acids. The CDR3 here is CASSYSPGYDTEAFF. The CDR3 region has the DNA TGTGCCAGCAGTTACTCTCCAGGGTATGACACTGAAGCTTTCTTT.

This chain connects TRBV20-1 to TRBJ1-2, with 7 bases matching TRBD1. Germline CDR1 reads DFQATT; CDR2 reads SNEGSKA (reference sequence). The CDR3 consists of 13 residues. Trimming took 8 bases from V and 7 from J; bases not matched to a gene: 13. CDR3 loop: CSPKTGSTSGYTF. The CDR3, as DNA: TGCAGTCCTAAGACAGGGTCTACTAGTGGCTACACCTTC.

This clonotype was detected many times. The chain recombines TRBV28 with TRBJ1-5; unclear D gene. Trimming removed 7 bases from V and 3 bases from J, with 7 bases in between. The V gene's germline CDR1 is MDHEN and CDR2 SYDVKM. There are 12 residues in the CDR3. This CDR3 is CASKSFNQPQHF. Written as DNA, the CDR3 is TGTGCCAGCAAAAGCTTCAATCAGCCCCAGCATTTT. Based on the CDR3 plus reference TRBV28 and TRBJ1-5, the full variable domain is DVKVTQSSRYLVKRTGEKVFLECVQDMDHENMFWYRQDPGLGLRLIYFSYDVKMKEKGDIPEGYSVSREKKERFSLILESASTNQTSMYLCASKSFNQPQHFGDGTRLSIL.

The table lists this clonotype with many counts. The V gene is TRBV11-2, the J gene TRBJ1-3; D unresolved. The CDR3 covers 14 residues. Germline V gives CDR1 SGHAT, CDR2 FQNNGV. V dropped 1 base and J dropped 4 bases, with 8 bases sitting between them. The CDR3, as DNA: TGTGCCAGCAGCTTAGGACTCTTAGGAAACACCATATATTTT. The encoded protein is CASSLGLLGNTIYF.

Many counts were recorded for this clonotype. The chain uses TRBV14 and TRBJ2-3; D unresolved. CDR3 length: 13 amino acids. The V gene's germline CDR1 is SGHDN and CDR2 FVKESK. Trimming shortened V by 4 bases and J by 8 bases, and 13 bases separated the two germline ends. CDR3 in DNA: TGTGCCAGCAGCCGCCCAACTGGGATTACGCAGTATTTT. This sequence encodes CASSRPTGITQYF.

The sample holds many counts of this clonotype. The chain is built from TRBV29-1 and TRBJ2-2; possibly TRBD2 for D (5 bases). Trimming took off 5 bases at V and 7 bases at J, with 17 bases between the two ends. This CDR3 is 14 amino acids long. Germline CDR1 and CDR2: SQVTM and ANQGSEA. This CDR3 reads CSVIGESTDGELFF. CDR3 DNA: TGCAGCGTTATCGGGGAGTCCACCGACGGGGAGCTGTTTTTT.

The chain uses TRBV29-1 and TRBJ2-7; D not resolved. The CDR3 is made up of 11 amino acids. Germline assignment: CDR1 SQVTM and CDR2 ANQGSEA. V lost 4 bases and J 3 bases, leaving 7 bases between the germline ends. The CDR3 nucleotides read TGCAGCGTTGTTAGAAGCTACGAGCAGTACTTC. Translating gives CSVVRSYEQYF.

At least ten counts were recorded for this clonotype. V and J are TRBV28 and TRBJ1-5; D uncertain. V was trimmed by 8 bases and J by 4 bases, leaving 6 bases between them. Germline CDR1 MDHEN, CDR2 SYDVKM. This CDR3 comprises 11 residues. The DNA for the CDR3 is TGTGCCAGCGGCTCAAATCAGCCCCAGCATTTT. It specifies CASGSNQPQHF.

The J gene is TRBJ1-2, the V gene TRBV5-1; D perhaps matches TRBD1 (5 bases). CDR1 is SGHRS and CDR2 is YFSETQ in the germline V gene. CDR3 size: 13 residues. The V end was cut by 5 bases, the J end by 3 bases, with 11 bases between. DNA for the CDR3: TGCGCCAGCAGGGGGGTTGATCACTATGGCTACACCTTC. Amino acids: CASRGVDHYGYTF.

At least ten counts were recorded for this clonotype. J is TRBJ2-7 and V is TRBV7-6; TRBD2 matches at 7 bases. V was clipped by 5 bases and J by 5 bases; unmatched bases: 12. CDR1 is SGHVS, CDR2 FNYEAQ, per germline. This CDR3 is built from 15 residues. The CDR3 loop reads CASSPAGGSYDEQYF. The CDR3 nucleotides are TGTGCCAGCAGCCCCGCCGGCGGGAGTTACGACGAGCAGTACTTC.

In its sample, this clonotype was seen a few times. The V call is TRBV10-1, the J call TRBJ2-7; the D is unclear. V was shortened by 3 bases and J by 2 bases, with 14 bases between the two germline ends. Germline V CDR1 and CDR2: WNHNN, SYGVQD (reference sequence). CDR3 length: 15 amino acids. The CDR3 loop reads CASSDPGQNPYEQYF. The CDR3 DNA is TGCGCCAGCAGTGACCCCGGGCAGAACCCCTACGAGCAGTACTTC.

This clonotype was observed a handful of times. The V call is TRBV7-9, the J call TRBJ2-7, with 9 bases that match TRBD1. Germline assignment: CDR1 SEHNR and CDR2 FQNEAQ (reference sequence). The trim removed 2 bases at V and 2 bases at J, leaving 13 bases unmatched. The CDR3 is made up of 18 amino acids. The DNA for the CDR3 is TGTGCCAGCAGCTTAACTCATGGCCGGGACAGGGAAGCCTACGAGCAGTACTTC. Protein: CASSLTHGRDREAYEQYF. Full variable domain (missing parts from reference TRBV7-9 and TRBJ2-7): DTGVSQNPRHKITKRGQNVTFRCDPISEHNRLYWYRQTLGQGPEFLTYFQNEAQLEKSRLLSDRFSAERPKGSFSTLEIQRTEQGDSAMYLCASSLTHGRDREAYEQYFGPGTRLTVT.

This clonotype occurred many times. Written as DNA, the CDR3 is TGTGCCAGCAGCCCCAAGGGACTACAAACCTACAATGAGCAGTTCTTC. It encodes CASSPKGLQTYNEQFF. This chain connects TRBV7-3 to TRBJ2-1, with TRBD2 matching 7 bases. The CDR3 length is 16 residues. J lost 2 bases, V lost 5 bases, and 9 bases had no gene match. Per germline, CDR1 SGHTA and CDR2 FQGTGA. The full variable domain, its missing parts supplied by reference TRBV7-3 and TRBJ2-1, is GAGVSQTPSNKVTEKGKYVELRCDPISGHTALYWYRQSLGQGPEFLIYFQGTGAADDSGLPNDRFFAVRPEGSVSTLKIQRTERGDSAVYLCASSPKGLQTYNEQFFGPGTRLTVL.

This clonotype was recorded many times. V is TRBV11-1 and J is TRBJ2-1; TRBD2 agrees at 9 bases. The CDR3 totals 16 residues. V trimming: 1 base; J trimming: 8 bases; junction bases outside the gene matches: 9. CDR1 and CDR2 from the germline V gene are SGHAT and FQDESV (reference sequence). In DNA, the CDR3 is TGTGCCAGCAGCTTAGGGCTAGCGGGGTCAGTCGATGAGCAGTTCTTC. Protein sequence: CASSLGLAGSVDEQFF.

Ten or more counts support this clonotype. The chain has TRBV30 and TRBJ1-2, with no clear D. With 2 bases removed from V and 1 base from J, the gap between germline ends came to 8 bases. The V gene's germline CDR1 is GTSNPN and CDR2 SVGIG (reference sequence). This CDR3 is built from 13 residues. CDR3 nucleotide sequence: TGTGCCTGGAGTCCAAGCGGTAACTATGGCTACACCTTC. Encoded protein: CAWSPSGNYGYTF.

This clonotype was observed at least ten times. J is TRBJ2-7 and V is TRBV28, with D tentatively TRBD1 (5 bases). V lost 7 bases and J 2 bases, leaving 21 bases between the germline ends. This CDR3 is 16 amino acids long. CDR1 and CDR2 from the germline V gene are MDHEN and SYDVKM. CDR3 in amino acids: CASNSVGQGRTYEQYF. CDR3 sequence (DNA): TGTGCCAGCAACTCCGTTGGGCAGGGCCGAACCTACGAGCAGTACTTC. The variable domain in full, completed from reference TRBV28 and TRBJ2-7, reads DVKVTQSSRYLVKRTGEKVFLECVQDMDHENMFWYRQDPGLGLRLIYFSYDVKMKEKGDIPEGYSVSREKKERFSLILESASTNQTSMYLCASNSVGQGRTYEQYFGPGTRLTVT.

This clonotype was observed many times. The chain uses TRBV24-1 and TRBJ2-1, with TRBD2 matching over 7 bases. This CDR3 has 16 residues. Trimming cost V 1 base and J 4 bases; bases outside gene matches: 6. Germline assignment: CDR1 KGHDR and CDR2 SFDVKD. The CDR3 DNA sequence: TGTGCCACCAGTGATTTAAGACTAGCCCGATACAATGAGCAGTTCTTC. Translated: CATSDLRLARYNEQFF.

There are many counts of this clonotype. J is TRBJ1-1 and V is TRBV6-2 or TRBV6-3; D possibly corresponds to TRBD1 (6 bases). This CDR3 region has 15 residues. V gave up 5 bases and J gave up 4 bases, with 17 bases separating them. Per germline, CDR1 MNHEY and CDR2 SVGEGT. CDR3 residues: CASSPLGGGGTEAFF. The DNA of the CDR3 is TGTGCCAGCAGTCCGCTCGGGGGCGGCGGCACTGAAGCTTTCTTT.

This clonotype turned up a few times. The J gene is TRBJ2-2, the V gene TRBV19, with 7 bases aligning to TRBD2. The germline CDR1 and CDR2 sequences are LNHDA and SQIVND (reference sequence). After removal of 6 bases from V and 8 bases from J, the junction contained 9 bases not matched to a gene. This CDR3 contains 14 residues. In nucleotides, the CDR3 is TGTGCCAGTAGGGCTAGCGGCTTCGGGGGGGAGCTGTTTTTT. Protein sequence: CASRASGFGGELFF.

This clonotype has just a few counts. The chain employs TRBV27 and TRBJ2-7; possible D gene TRBD1, 5 bases. The V and J ends lost 5 bases and 5 bases respectively, with 19 bases between them. The V gene's germline CDR1 is MNHEY and CDR2 SMNVEV (reference sequence). The CDR3 runs to 15 residues. CDR3 amino acids: CASSTRRTRFHEQYF. CDR3 bases: TGTGCCAGCAGTACCCGAAGGACACGGTTCCACGAGCAGTACTTC.

This clonotype has ten or more counts. V gene TRBV10-1 combines with J gene TRBJ2-2; D tentatively reads TRBD1 or TRBD2 (5 bases each). This CDR3 region has 14 residues. Germline assignment: CDR1 WNHNN and CDR2 SYGVQD (reference sequence). Deletions cut 4 bases from V and 4 bases from J, with 10 bases between. The CDR3 protein is CASSGAGGTGELFF. CDR3 nucleotide sequence: TGCGCCAGCAGTGGGGCTGGGGGCACCGGGGAGCTGTTTTTT.

There are many counts of this clonotype. J is TRBJ2-7 and V is TRBV11-3; no firm D call. CDR1 and CDR2 from the germline V gene are SGHNT and YENEEA. The CDR3 is made up of 12 amino acids. Trimming took off 5 bases at V and 6 bases at J, with 11 bases between the two ends. The DNA for the CDR3 is TGTGCCAGCAGCCCAAGTGGGGTCGAGCAGTACTTC. It is translated as CASSPSGVEQYF.

The chain joins TRBV6-5 to TRBJ2-1; 7 nucleotides align to TRBD2. The germline V gene has CDR1 MNHEY and CDR2 SVGAGI. Unmatched junction bases numbered 6, after V lost 2 bases and J lost 2 bases. CDR3 length equals 16 residues. The CDR3 DNA reads TGTGCCAGCAGTTACGGTGTTAGCGGGCCCTACAATGAGCAGTTCTTC. This sequence encodes CASSYGVSGPYNEQFF.

This clonotype was found a few times. The J gene is TRBJ2-1, the V gene TRBV7-9, with 7 bases matching TRBD2. The CDR3 is made up of 17 amino acids. The V gene end was trimmed by 0 bases and the J gene end by 6 bases; junction bases not matched to a gene: 11. CDR1 is SEHNR and CDR2 is FQNEAQ in the germline V gene (reference sequence). The CDR3 nucleotides are TGTGCCAGCAGCTTAGCCGGTAGCGGGCCCACGGGCAATGAGCAGTTCTTC. Residues: CASSLAGSGPTGNEQFF.

Points on this clonotype: This may arise from a read error, as a much more abundant clone is one base away. This sequence joins TRBV5-1 and TRBJ2-5; the D gene is possibly TRBD2 (6 bases). CDR1 is SGHRS, CDR2 YFSETQ, per germline. This CDR3 is 16 amino acids long. The CDR3 nucleotides are TGCACCAGCAGCTTCGGGAGCAGTCCATTCCAAGAGACCCAGTACTTC. Translating gives CTSSFGSSPFQETQYF.

The chain carries TRBV3-1 and TRBJ2-7; unclear D gene. The CDR3 extends over 12 amino acids. Trimming shortened V by 2 bases and J by 9 bases, and 11 bases separated the two germline ends. From germline, CDR1 is LGHDT and CDR2 YNNKEL (reference sequence). CDR3 sequence reads: CASSQTRLTQYF. CDR3 sequence (DNA): TGTGCCAGCAGCCAAACCCGACTGACGCAGTACTTC.

This clonotype showed up many times. The V gene is TRBV30, the J gene TRBJ2-7, with D possibly TRBD1 on 6 matching bases. The CDR3 has 13 residues. V was pared by 3 bases and J by 7 bases, with 16 bases between. CDR1 is GTSNPN and CDR2 is SVGIG in the germline V gene (reference sequence). Here the CDR3 DNA reads TGTGCCTGGAGGGGCCAGGGGTTGTGGGAGCAGTACTTC. Residues: CAWRGQGLWEQYF. The entire variable domain, with the rest obtained from reference TRBV30 and TRBJ2-7, is as follows: SQTIHQWPATLVQPVGSPLSLECTVEGTSNPNLYWYRQAAGRGLQLLFYSVGIGQISSEVPQNLSASRPQDRQFILSSKKLLLSDSGFYLCAWRGQGLWEQYFGPGTRLTVT.

At least ten counts were recorded for this clonotype. The rearrangement links TRBV12-3 or TRBV12-4 to TRBJ2-1; 10 nucleotides line up with TRBD2. V was clipped by 6 bases and J by 7 bases; unmatched bases: 9. This CDR3 comprises 15 residues. The CDR3 here is CASRGIAGGVNEQFF. In DNA, the CDR3 is TGTGCCAGCAGGGGTATAGCGGGAGGAGTGAATGAGCAGTTCTTC.

This clonotype occurred many times. The V and J genes are TRBV12-3 or TRBV12-4 and TRBJ2-7; perhaps TRBD1 as D (6 bases). The CDR3 totals 13 residues. Trimming removed 3 bases at V and 4 bases at J, with 10 bases between. As DNA, the CDR3 is TGTGCCAGCAGTTTTAGGGGGAAATACGAGCAGTACTTC. This translates into CASSFRGKYEQYF.

This chain connects TRBV3-1 to TRBJ1-2, with TRBD1 matching 9 bases. Per the germline V gene, CDR1 is LGHDT and CDR2 is YNNKEL (reference sequence). This CDR3 spans 16 amino acids. Losses at the gene ends were 4 bases for V and 4 bases for J; bases not matched to a gene: 10. For the CDR3, the DNA is TGTGCCAGCAGCCTATCGGACAGGGGTCAGGGCTATGGCTACACCTTC. Translated: CASSLSDRGQGYGYTF.